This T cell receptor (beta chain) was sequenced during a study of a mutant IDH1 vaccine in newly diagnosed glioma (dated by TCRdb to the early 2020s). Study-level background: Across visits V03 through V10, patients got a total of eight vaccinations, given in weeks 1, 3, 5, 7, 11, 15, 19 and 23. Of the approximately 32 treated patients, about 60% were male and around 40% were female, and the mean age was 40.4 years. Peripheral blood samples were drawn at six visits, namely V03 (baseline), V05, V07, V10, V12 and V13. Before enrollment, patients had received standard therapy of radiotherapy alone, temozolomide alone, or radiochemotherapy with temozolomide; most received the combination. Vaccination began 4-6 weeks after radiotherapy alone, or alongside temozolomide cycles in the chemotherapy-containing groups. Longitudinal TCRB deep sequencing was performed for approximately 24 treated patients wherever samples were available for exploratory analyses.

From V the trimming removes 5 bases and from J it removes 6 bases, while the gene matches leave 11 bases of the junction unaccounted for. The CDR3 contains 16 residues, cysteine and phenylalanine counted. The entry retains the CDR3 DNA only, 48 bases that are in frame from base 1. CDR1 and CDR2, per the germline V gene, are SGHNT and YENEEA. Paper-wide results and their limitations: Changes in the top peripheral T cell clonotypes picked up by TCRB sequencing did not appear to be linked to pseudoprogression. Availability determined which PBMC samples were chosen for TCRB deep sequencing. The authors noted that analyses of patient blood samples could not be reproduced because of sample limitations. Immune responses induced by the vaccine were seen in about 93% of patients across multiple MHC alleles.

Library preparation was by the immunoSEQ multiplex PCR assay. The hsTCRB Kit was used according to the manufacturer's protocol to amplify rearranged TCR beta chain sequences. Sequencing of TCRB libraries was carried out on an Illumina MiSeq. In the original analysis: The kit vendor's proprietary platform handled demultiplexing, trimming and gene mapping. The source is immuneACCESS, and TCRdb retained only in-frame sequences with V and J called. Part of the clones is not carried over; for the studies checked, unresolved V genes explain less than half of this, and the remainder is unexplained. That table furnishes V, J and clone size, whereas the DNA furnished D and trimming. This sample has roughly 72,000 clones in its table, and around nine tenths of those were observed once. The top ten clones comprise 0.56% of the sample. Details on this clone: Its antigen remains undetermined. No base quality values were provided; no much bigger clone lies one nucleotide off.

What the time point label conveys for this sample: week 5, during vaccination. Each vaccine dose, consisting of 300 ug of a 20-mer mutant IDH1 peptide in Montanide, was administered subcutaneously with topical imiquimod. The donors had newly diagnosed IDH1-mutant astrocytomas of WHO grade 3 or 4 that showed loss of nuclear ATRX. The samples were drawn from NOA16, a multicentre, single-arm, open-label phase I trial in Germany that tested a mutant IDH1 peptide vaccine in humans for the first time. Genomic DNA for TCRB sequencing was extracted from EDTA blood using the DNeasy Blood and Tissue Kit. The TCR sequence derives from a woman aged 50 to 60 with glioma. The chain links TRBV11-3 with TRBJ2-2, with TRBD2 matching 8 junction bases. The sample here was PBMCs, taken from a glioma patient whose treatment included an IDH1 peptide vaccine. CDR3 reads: CASSKGLGNLAGELFF. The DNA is TGTGCCAGCAGCAAGGGACTAGGGAATTTGGCCGGGGAGCTGTTTTTT.